These T cell receptor beta chains were read from a single sample in a study of identical twins. TCRdb fed the 5' RACE reads into MiXCR, producing one record per CDR3 protein. Seen here are 250,000 or so distinct CDR3 sequences, about 8.5% observed once, and the top ten hold roughly 3%. These data were also reused for a study on yellow fever vaccine responses in identical twins.

Sequencing used CD8+ T cells sorted from blood. Receptors originate from a woman younger than 35 in good health. CDR3s include the opening cysteine and the closing phenylalanine or tryptophan. Fields, in order: J gene, V gene, clone size, D gene, CDR3 protein, CDR3 DNA. The D gene is left open where the match is weak. Not all rows give a size; the values are once, few, many and, for expanded clones, a class.

TRBJ2-3,TRBV11-2,-,-,CASSLVGWQGRDTQYF,TGTGCCAGCAGCTTAGTAGGGTGGCAGGGCAGGGATACGCAGTATTTT
TRBJ2-7,TRBV5-1,-,-,CASSTQDGDPSSYEQYF,TGCGCCAGCAGCACTCAGGACGGGGACCCGAGCTCCTACGAGCAGTACTTC
TRBJ2-7,TRBV29-1,many,TRBD2,CSAAGGRLSEQYF,TGCAGCGCCGCGGGGGGGCGTCTTAGCGAGCAGTACTTC
TRBJ2-1,TRBV4-3,-,TRBD2,CASSHPGASGASNEQFF,TGCGCCAGCAGCCACCCTGGGGCTAGCGGGGCTTCCAATGAGCAGTTCTTC
TRBJ2-7,TRBV23-1,few,-,CASSPWVAGETNYEQYF,TGCGCCAGCAGCCCATGGGTGGCCGGCGAAACCAACTACGAGCAGTACTTC
TRBJ2-7,TRBV7-2,few,-,CASSFSPFAEQYF,TGTGCCAGCAGCTTCAGCCCTTTCGCCGAGCAGTACTTC
TRBJ1-4,TRBV7-9,-,TRBD1,CASSWLTGGTNEKLFF,TGTGCCAGCAGTTGGCTAACAGGGGGCACTAATGAAAAACTGTTTTTT
TRBJ1-4,TRBV21-1,few,-,CASSKEGVGANEKLFF,TGTGCCAGCAGCAAAGAGGGAGTCGGGGCTAATGAAAAACTGTTTTTT
TRBJ2-1,TRBV6-1,few,-,CASSEERSQIAEQFF,TGTGCCAGCAGTGAAGAACGTTCACAAATTGCTGAGCAGTTCTTC
TRBJ2-7,TRBV7-2,-,TRBD1,CASSKYGQGSYVQYF,TGTGCCAGCAGCAAATACGGACAGGGGTCCTACGTGCAGTACTTC
TRBJ2-5,TRBV20-1,-,-,CSAQGPGRETQYF,TGCAGTGCTCAGGGCCCGGGGAGGGAGACCCAGTACTTC
TRBJ2-2,TRBV7-9,few,-,CASSFPLADSPTGELFF,TGTGCCAGCAGCTTTCCCCTCGCCGACAGCCCCACCGGGGAGCTGTTTTTT
TRBJ2-7,TRBV15,few,-,CATSNDRYSYEQYF,TGTGCCACCAGCAACGACAGATACTCCTACGAGCAGTACTTC
TRBJ2-1,TRBV10-3,-,-,CAISESYRGNSYNEQFF,TGTGCCATCAGTGAGTCGTATCGCGGTAACTCCTACAATGAGCAGTTCTTC
TRBJ2-1,TRBV5-1,many,TRBD2,CASSKGLAGAHNEQFF,TGCGCCAGCAGCAAAGGACTAGCGGGTGCCCACAATGAGCAGTTCTTC
TRBJ2-3,TRBV28,-,-,CASSFLPPSTDTQYF,TGTGCCAGCAGTTTTTTGCCCCCTTCGACAGATACGCAGTATTTT
TRBJ2-7,TRBV30,few,TRBD2,CAWRPGGSYEQYF,TGTGCCTGGAGACCGGGAGGGTCCTACGAGCAGTACTTC
TRBJ1-1,TRBV20-1,few,TRBD1,CSAPGQGHTEAFF,TGCAGTGCACCGGGACAGGGACACACTGAAGCTTTCTTT
TRBJ1-6,TRBV15,-,-,CATSRPGNNSPLHF,TGTGCCACCAGCAGACCAGGGAATAATTCACCCCTCCACTTT
TRBJ2-5,TRBV6-5,few,-,CASSYWPTQETQYF,TGTGCCAGCAGTTACTGGCCCACCCAAGAGACCCAGTACTTC
TRBJ2-1,TRBV7-6,few,TRBD1,CASSSSGQGDYEQFF,TGTGCCAGCAGCTCCTCCGGACAGGGGGACTATGAGCAGTTCTTC
TRBJ1-6,TRBV6-1,-,-,CASSAWIGFLSPLHF,TGTGCCAGCAGTGCGTGGATTGGTTTTTTATCACCCCTCCACTTT
TRBJ2-7,TRBV20-1,once,-,CSARQTRELIYEQYF,TGCAGTGCTAGGCAGACTAGAGAGTTAATCTACGAGCAGTACTTC
TRBJ2-7,TRBV3-1,-,-,CASSQEGGRVGEQYF,TGTGCCAGCAGCCAAGAGGGAGGACGGGTGGGCGAGCAGTACTTC
TRBJ2-7,TRBV5-4,many,-,CASSLGGFTYEQYF,TGTGCCAGCAGCTTGGGAGGGTTCACCTACGAGCAGTACTTC
TRBJ2-3,TRBV7-2,-,-,CASSLVRGADTDTQYF,TGTGCCAGCAGCTTAGTCCGGGGGGCAGACACAGATACGCAGTATTTT
TRBJ1-1,TRBV2,-,-,CASSDKGPVNTEAFF,TGTGCCAGCAGTGATAAGGGTCCAGTGAACACTGAAGCTTTCTTT
TRBJ1-2,TRBV29-1,-,-,CSVEQDYGYTF,TGCAGCGTTGAGCAGGACTATGGCTACACCTTC